This TCR beta chain originates from a study of technical replicates of blood from a handful of donors. Some clones are missing from TCRdb's copy, which holds only in-frame ones; the method was immunoSEQ multiplex PCR. The repertoire holds 50,000 to 70,000 clones, with approximately 86% as singletons. This CDR3 comprises 15 residues. V trimming: 4 bases; J trimming: 3 bases; junction bases outside the gene matches: 6. The germline CDR1 and CDR2 sequences are SGHRS and YFSETQ. Sequenced input: PBMCs. This rearrangement joins TRBV5-1 to TRBJ2-5; TRBD2 agrees at 10 bases. The source is a human donor in good health. Some clones in this sample may be carry-over from other donors' samples. Written as DNA, the CDR3 is TGCGCCAGCAGCACCGGGACTAGCGAGAAAGAGACCCAGTACTTC. This translates into CASSTGTSEKETQYF.